This TCR beta chain was retrieved from a study of blood T cell repertoires in COVID-19. Study details: Sample material is recorded as cDNA or gDNA derived from T cells, B-cell-depleted T cells, or PBMCs.

Produced via immunoSEQ multiplex PCR; TCRdb's table is partial and in-frame only. The sample has roughly 100,000 clones; about nine tenths are singletons. CDR3 length: 16 residues. Germline loops: CDR1 SGHRS, CDR2 YFSETQ. Unmatched junction bases numbered 12, after V lost 7 bases and J lost 4 bases. The chain joins TRBV5-1 to TRBJ2-3, with 10 bases fitting TRBD2. This clonotype was obtained from a woman aged 45 to 65 in a cohort sampled during active COVID-19. The specimen was peripheral blood. The chain's CDR3 is CASLGGSSGSADTQYF. The CDR3 bases are TGCGCCAGCCTAGGGGGGTCTAGCGGGAGCGCAGATACGCAGTATTTT.